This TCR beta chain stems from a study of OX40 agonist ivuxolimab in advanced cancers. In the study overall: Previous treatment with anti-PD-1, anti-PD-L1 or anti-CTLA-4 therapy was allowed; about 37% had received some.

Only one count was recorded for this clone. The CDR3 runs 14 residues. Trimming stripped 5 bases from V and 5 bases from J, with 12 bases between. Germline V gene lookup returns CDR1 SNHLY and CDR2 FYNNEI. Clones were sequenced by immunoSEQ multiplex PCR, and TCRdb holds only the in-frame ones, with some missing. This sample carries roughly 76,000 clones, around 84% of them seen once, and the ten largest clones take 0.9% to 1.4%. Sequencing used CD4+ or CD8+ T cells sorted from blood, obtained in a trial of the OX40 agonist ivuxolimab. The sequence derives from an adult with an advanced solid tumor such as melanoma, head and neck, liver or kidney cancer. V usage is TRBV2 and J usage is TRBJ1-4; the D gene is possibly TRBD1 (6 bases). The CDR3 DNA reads TGTGCCAGCAGTTCCTACAGGGAGAATGAAAAACTGTTTTTT. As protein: CASSSYRENEKLFF.